These 11 T cell receptor beta chains were sequenced from one sample in a study of blood T cell repertoires in COVID-19 (dated by TCRdb to the early 2020s). Library generation was performed with the immunoSEQ multiplex PCR assay. TCRdb holds this immuneACCESS table with in-frame rearrangements only. Some clones are missing; in checked studies, unresolved V genes explain under half, and the rest has no known cause. In this sample the table shows about 99,000 clones, roughly four fifths of which occur a single time. The top ten hold around 4.8% of the sample. The sample was peripheral blood. The source is an elderly man with COVID-19, enrolled during active disease.

This chain links TRBV6-6 with TRBJ2-7; D may be TRBD2 (6 bases). Germline V gives CDR1 MNHNY, CDR2 SVGAGI (reference sequence). The V and J ends lost 5 bases and 0 bases respectively, with 26 bases between them. This CDR3 is 19 amino acids long. CDR3 sequence (DNA): TGTGCCAGCAGTCGCACCATGATCCCGGGACTCCAATACTCCTACGAGCAGTACTTC. Protein product: CASSRTMIPGLQYSYEQYF.

The chain uses TRBV30 and TRBJ2-7; 7 nucleotides agree with TRBD2. The germline V gene encodes CDR1 GTSNPN and CDR2 SVGIG (reference sequence). The CDR3 sequence is 14 residues long. The V and J ends lost 5 bases and 3 bases, in that order; junction bases with no gene match: 10. CDR3 loop: CAWGEGGRSYEQYF. For the CDR3, the DNA is TGTGCCTGGGGGGAGGGAGGACGCAGCTACGAGCAGTACTTC.

This clone has a single count. This chain links TRBV18 with TRBJ1-1; no clear D gene. The CDR3 is 14 residues long. CDR1 is KGHSH, CDR2 LQKENI, per germline. Trimming took 1 base from V and 3 from J, leaving 9 bases between them. The CDR3 is CASSPRSVDTEAFF. In DNA form, the CDR3 reads TGTGCCAGCTCACCACGGAGTGTCGACACTGAAGCTTTCTTT. Drawing the rest from reference TRBV18 and TRBJ1-1, the complete variable domain is NAGVMQNPRHLVRRRGQEARLRCSPMKGHSHVYWYRQLPEEGLKFMVYLQKENIIDESGMPKERFSAEFPKEGPSILRIQQVVRGDSAAYFCASSPRSVDTEAFFGQGTRLTVV.

The genes are TRBV28 and TRBJ1-5, with TRBD1 identical over 7 bases. Germline-derived CDR1 and CDR2 are MDHEN and SYDVKM. CDR3 length: 14 amino acids. J was trimmed by 7 bases and V by 7 bases; bases with no gene match: 10. CDR3 sequence reads: CASTFPGGVQPQHF. CDR3 DNA sequence: TGTGCCAGCACCTTTCCAGGGGGAGTCCAGCCCCAGCATTTT.

The chain carries TRBV5-1 and TRBJ1-1; D perhaps matches TRBD1 (5 bases). The V end lost 0 bases, the J end lost 2 bases, and 14 bases lay between the germline ends. Germline assignment: CDR1 SGHRS and CDR2 YFSETQ. The CDR3 totals 16 residues. Here the CDR3 DNA reads TGCGCCAGCAGCTTGGCCGTAGACAGACGCAACACTGAAGCTTTCTTT. Encoded protein: CASSLAVDRRNTEAFF.

In this sample, this clone turned up a few times. The rearrangement joins TRBV7-9 to TRBJ2-7; D is perhaps TRBD2 (5 bases). This CDR3 has 14 residues. Germline CDR1 is SEHNR and CDR2 is FQNEAQ (reference sequence). V dropped 5 bases and J dropped 2 bases, with 13 bases sitting between them. CDR3 in amino acids: CASSPRGSPYEQYF. CDR3 in DNA: TGTGCCAGCAGCCCCCGAGGGAGCCCCTACGAGCAGTACTTC. The full variable domain, completed using reference TRBV7-9 and TRBJ2-7, is DTGVSQNPRHKITKRGQNVTFRCDPISEHNRLYWYRQTLGQGPEFLTYFQNEAQLEKSRLLSDRFSAERPKGSFSTLEIQRTEQGDSAMYLCASSPRGSPYEQYFGPGTRLTVT.

This clone was seen just once. The CDR3 region is CASSGWRSTDTQYF. The CDR3 DNA reads as TGTGCCAGCAGCGGCTGGAGGAGCACAGATACGCAGTATTTT. The V and J genes are TRBV7-3 and TRBJ2-3, with D perhaps matching TRBD2 (5 bases). Between the trimmed V and J ends, which lost 5 bases and 0 bases, there was a span of 9 bases. This CDR3 spans 14 amino acids. The germline V gene has CDR1 SGHTA and CDR2 FQGTGA.

The gene calls are TRBV28 and TRBJ2-5; 13 bases align to TRBD2. The junction had 8 bases not matched to a gene; V was cut back by 5 bases and J by 5 bases. The germline CDR1 and CDR2 sequences are MDHEN and SYDVKM. This CDR3 region has 16 residues. The CDR3 coding sequence is TGTGCCAGCAGTATGGGACTAGCGGGACGGGTGGAGACCCAGTACTTC. Its translation: CASSMGLAGRVETQYF.

The chain carries TRBV5-4 and TRBJ1-6; 7 nucleotides line up with TRBD1. The germline V gene has CDR1 SGHNT and CDR2 YYREEE (reference sequence). CDR3 size: 16 residues. Trimming at V came to 3 bases and at J to 10 bases, leaving 13 bases not matched to a gene. CDR3 amino acids: CASSSLDRVEDSPLHF. CDR3 nucleotide sequence: TGTGCCAGCAGCTCCTTAGACAGGGTCGAGGACTCACCCCTCCACTTT.

The genes are TRBV6-2 or TRBV6-3 and TRBJ1-2, with a possible D match to TRBD1 (5 bases). Germline V gene sequence: CDR1 MNHEY, CDR2 SVGEGT. The CDR3 has 13 residues. The V end was cut by 6 bases, the J end by 6 bases, with 14 bases between. The CDR3 region has the DNA TGTGCCAGCAGACCTCAGGGTATCCATGGCTACACCTTC. As protein: CASRPQGIHGYTF.

The V call is TRBV5-1, the J call TRBJ2-5, with 7 bases identical to TRBD1. This CDR3 has 13 amino acids. Losses at the gene ends were 5 bases for V and 4 bases for J; bases not matched to a gene: 5. The V gene's germline CDR1 is SGHRS and CDR2 YFSETQ. CDR3 DNA: TGCGCCAGCAGAGTTACAGGGGTAGAGACCCAGTACTTC. Protein product: CASRVTGVETQYF.